Given below is one T cell receptor beta chain in context. If patients had autoimmune disease history or systemic immunosuppression, they were excluded. The entry originates in a study of OX40 agonist ivuxolimab in advanced cancers. At the level of the study: Dose-escalation patients suffered from hepatocellular carcinoma, melanoma, renal cell or head and neck cancer.

The table came from immunoSEQ multiplex PCR; TCRdb's copy has only in-frame clones and leaves some out. The sample includes 36,000 or so clones, 80% to 90% of them seen just once. This specimen was CD4+ or CD8+ T cells sorted from blood, taken in a trial of the OX40 agonist ivuxolimab. The clonotype was recovered from an adult with an advanced solid tumor such as melanoma, head and neck, liver or kidney cancer.

The CDR3 coding sequence is TGTGCCAGCAATATTATAGCGCCCTACAATGAGCAGTTCTTC. It codes for CASNIIAPYNEQFF. The chain has TRBV7-2 and TRBJ2-1, with D tentatively TRBD2 (5 bases). Trimming left V 7 bases short and J 2 bases short, with 12 bases between. There are 14 residues in the CDR3. Germline CDR1 and CDR2: SGHTA and FQGNSA.